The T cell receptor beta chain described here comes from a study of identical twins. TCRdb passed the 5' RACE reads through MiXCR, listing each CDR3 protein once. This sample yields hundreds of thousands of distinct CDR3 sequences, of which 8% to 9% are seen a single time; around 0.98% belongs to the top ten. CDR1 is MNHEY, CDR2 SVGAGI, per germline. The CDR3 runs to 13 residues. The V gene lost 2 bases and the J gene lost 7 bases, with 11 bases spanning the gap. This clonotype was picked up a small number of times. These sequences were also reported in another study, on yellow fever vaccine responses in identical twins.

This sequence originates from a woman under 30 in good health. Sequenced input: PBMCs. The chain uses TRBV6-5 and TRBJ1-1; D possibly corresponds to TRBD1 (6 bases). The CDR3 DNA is TGTGCCAGCAGTTACAAAGGGGGGGGTGAAGCTTTCTTT. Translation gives CASSYKGGGEAFF.